Following are 14 T cell receptor beta chains from one sample sequenced in a study of blood T cell repertoires in COVID-19. This table comes from immunoSEQ multiplex PCR, and its TCRdb copy is limited to in-frame clones, with some not included. Among 300,000 or so clones listed, 87% were seen once. Sequencing input: PBMCs or T cells enriched from blood (not recorded which). The receptors were gathered from a woman younger than 45 who had recovered from COVID-19.

The chain uses TRBV19 and TRBJ1-2; D is undetermined. Germline V lookup: CDR1 LNHDA, CDR2 SQIVND (reference sequence). The CDR3 totals 14 residues. V was pared by 7 bases and J by 7 bases, with 19 bases between. CDR3 amino acids: CASTGLTGSGGYTF. The CDR3 nucleotides read TGTGCCAGTACTGGGTTGACCGGGTCGGGTGGCTACACCTTC. Together with reference TRBV19 and TRBJ1-2, the CDR3 gives the full variable domain: DGGITQSPKYLFRKEGQNVTLSCEQNLNHDAMYWYRQDPGQGLRLIYYSQIVNDFQKGDIAEGYSVSREKKESFPLTVTSAQKNPTAFYLCASTGLTGSGGYTFGSGTRLTVV.

The CDR3 reads CASSSPGTGVHTQYF. Written as DNA, the CDR3 is TGTGCCAGCAGCTCCCCCGGGACAGGGGTCCATACGCAGTATTTT. The V gene is TRBV7-9, the J gene TRBJ2-3; 10 positions agree with TRBD1. The CDR3 runs to 15 residues. Per the germline V gene, CDR1 is SEHNR and CDR2 is FQNEAQ (reference sequence). Trimming cost V 4 bases and J 7 bases; bases outside gene matches: 8.

V and J are TRBV4-1 and TRBJ2-7; the match to TRBD1 covers 7 bases. The CDR3 covers 15 residues. The J segment lost 2 bases and the V segment lost 4 bases, leaving 8 bases of the junction unmatched. The V gene's germline CDR1 is MGHRA and CDR2 YSYEKL. In DNA form, the CDR3 reads TGCGCCAGCAGCCTTTCCGGGACAGTCACCTACGAGCAGTACTTC. Protein product: CASSLSGTVTYEQYF.

The chain recombines TRBV13 with TRBJ2-7; possible D gene TRBD1, 5 bases. The length of the CDR3 is 14 residues. Germline V gene sequence: CDR1 PRHDT, CDR2 FYEKMQ (reference sequence). V dropped 3 bases and J dropped 5 bases, with 14 bases sitting between them. CDR3 bases: TGTGCCAGCAGCTTGCGGACAATCAGCCACGAGCAGTACTTC. Translated: CASSLRTISHEQYF.

The CDR3 nucleotides are TGTGCCAGCAGCTGGGGACTATCCTCGGATGAGCAGTTCTTC. Protein sequence: CASSWGLSSDEQFF. The chain combines TRBV11-3 with TRBJ2-1; 7 nucleotides match TRBD2. In germline, CDR1 is SGHNT, CDR2 YENEEA. V gave up 4 bases and J gave up 8 bases; unmatched junction bases: 8. The CDR3 spans 14 residues.

CDR3 residues: CASRLGTSGGGNEQFF. CDR3 nucleotide sequence: TGTGCCAGCAGACTGGGGACTAGCGGGGGAGGGAATGAGCAGTTCTTC. The chain uses TRBV7-2 and TRBJ2-1, with TRBD2 identical over 14 bases. Germline CDR1 SGHTA, CDR2 FQGNSA. Trimming at V came to 6 bases and at J to 7 bases, leaving 8 bases not matched to a gene. The CDR3 covers 16 residues.

This chain links TRBV5-4 with TRBJ2-5; D ambiguous. V was pared by 3 bases and J by 3 bases, with 15 bases between. From germline, CDR1 is SGHNT and CDR2 YYREEE (reference sequence). This CDR3 spans 15 amino acids. Here the CDR3 DNA reads TGTGCCAGCAGCTCCCCATTCGGTGTGGAAGAGACCCAGTACTTC. As protein: CASSSPFGVEETQYF.

The CDR3 region has the DNA TGCGCCAGCAGCTCGACAGGGGGCTCTGGAAACACCATATATTTT. Translated: CASSSTGGSGNTIYF. This chain joins TRBV5-1 and TRBJ1-3, with 9 bases matching TRBD1. This CDR3 spans 15 amino acids. CDR1 SGHRS and CDR2 YFSETQ come from the germline V gene. With 3 bases clipped from V and 0 bases from J, the junction kept 1 base outside the gene matches.

V gene TRBV5-1 combines with J gene TRBJ2-3, with unresolved D. The germline V gene encodes CDR1 SGHRS and CDR2 YFSETQ. This CDR3 region has 14 residues. The V and J ends lost 4 bases and 4 bases respectively, with 13 bases between them. DNA of the CDR3: TGCGCCAGCAGCAGCACCCTTTCCGCAGATACGCAGTATTTT. Residues: CASSSTLSADTQYF. Supplemented by reference TRBV5-1 and TRBJ2-3, the full variable domain reads KAGVTQTPRYLIKTRGQQVTLSCSPISGHRSVSWYQQTPGQGLQFLFEYFSETQRNKGNFPGRFSGRQFSNSRSEMNVSTLELGDSALYLCASSSTLSADTQYFGPGTRLTVL.

The gene calls are TRBV9 and TRBJ2-5; TRBD2 aligns across 10 bases. Per germline, CDR1 SGDLS and CDR2 YYNGEE. The CDR3 contains 15 residues. V dropped 4 bases and J dropped 4; count of bases not matched to a gene: 7. CDR3 residues: CASSLGTSELETQYF. CDR3 DNA: TGTGCCAGCAGCCTCGGGACTAGCGAATTAGAGACCCAGTACTTC.

The chain has TRBV7-6 and TRBJ1-2, with a tentative D call TRBD1 (5 bases). V dropped 2 bases and J dropped 6 bases, with 13 bases sitting between them. Germline CDR1 SGHVS, CDR2 FNYEAQ. This CDR3 comprises 14 residues. CDR3 amino acids: CASSLTTGIDGYTF. CDR3 DNA: TGTGCCAGCAGCTTAACAACAGGAATTGATGGCTACACCTTC.

The J gene is TRBJ2-1, the V gene TRBV4-3; a weak D match, TRBD1 (6 bases). V dropped 4 bases and J dropped 2 bases, with 9 bases sitting between them. Germline CDR1 reads LGHNA; CDR2 reads YSLEER. The CDR3 extends over 14 amino acids. DNA for the CDR3: TGCGCCAGCAGCCCCCGGACAGCCTACAATGAGCAGTTCTTC. Protein: CASSPRTAYNEQFF.

This chain links TRBV6-6 with TRBJ1-2, with 8 bases identical to TRBD1. The V and J ends lost 4 bases and 7 bases, in that order; junction bases with no gene match: 2. The CDR3 length is 12 residues. The germline gives CDR1 MNHNY, CDR2 SVGAGI (reference sequence). The CDR3 nucleotides are TGTGCCAGCAGTTCAGGGGGCCGTGGCTACACCTTC. Amino acids: CASSSGGRGYTF.

J is TRBJ1-4 and V is TRBV7-6; a weak D match, TRBD1 (6 bases). Germline assignment: CDR1 SGHVS and CDR2 FNYEAQ. The CDR3 is made up of 15 amino acids. Trimming took 2 bases from V and 5 from J, leaving 12 bases between them. The CDR3 loop is CASSLSTGRNEKLFF. The CDR3 nucleotides are TGTGCCAGCAGCTTATCGACAGGTAGAAATGAAAAACTGTTTTTT.